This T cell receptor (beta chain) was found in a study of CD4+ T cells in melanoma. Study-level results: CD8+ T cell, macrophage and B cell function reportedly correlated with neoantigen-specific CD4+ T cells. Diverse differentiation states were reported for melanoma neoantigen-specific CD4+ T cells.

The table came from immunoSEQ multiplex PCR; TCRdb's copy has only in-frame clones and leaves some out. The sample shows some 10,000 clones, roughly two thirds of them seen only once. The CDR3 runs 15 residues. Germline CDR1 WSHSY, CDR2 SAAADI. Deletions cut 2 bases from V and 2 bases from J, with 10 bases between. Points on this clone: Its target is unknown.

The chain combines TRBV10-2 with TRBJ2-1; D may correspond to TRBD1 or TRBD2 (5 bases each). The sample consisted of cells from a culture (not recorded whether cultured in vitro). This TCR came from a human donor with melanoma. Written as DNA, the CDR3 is TGCGCCAGCAGTGAGAGGTGGGGGACCTACAATGAGCAGTTCTTC. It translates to CASSERWGTYNEQFF.